These 28 T cell receptor beta chains were all obtained from the same sample, sequenced in a study of CD8 T cells in ankylosing spondylitis. TCRdb reprocessed the 5' RACE reads via MiXCR and lists one record per CDR3 protein. The table records about 150,000 distinct CDR3 sequences, approximately 48% of them present only once. Sequencing was performed on synovial fluid, either unsorted or a sorted T cell fraction (not recorded which). These receptors originate from a male donor with ankylosing spondylitis.

This clonotype has just a few counts. V usage is TRBV4-2 and J usage is TRBJ1-1, with D perhaps TRBD1 (5 bases). Germline-derived CDR1 and CDR2 are LGHNA and YNFKEQ. V lost 5 bases to trimming and J lost 1 base, with 26 bases between them. The CDR3 extends over 19 amino acids. CDR3 protein: CASSEAWWTHLVWNTEAFF. DNA for the CDR3: TGTGCCAGCAGCGAAGCCTGGTGGACACACCTAGTTTGGAACACTGAAGCTTTCTTT.

This clonotype has ten or more counts. The gene calls are TRBV7-8 and TRBJ2-1; tentatively, D is TRBD1 or TRBD2 (5 bases each). Germline V lookup: CDR1 SGHVS, CDR2 FQNEAQ. V dropped 3 bases and J dropped 8 bases, with 8 bases sitting between them. This CDR3 spans 12 amino acids. The CDR3 DNA reads TGTGCCAGCAGCTTTGAGGGGTATGAGCAGTTCTTC. Translated: CASSFEGYEQFF.

A few counts support this clonotype. This chain joins TRBV29-1 and TRBJ1-2, with D uncertain. V was clipped by 4 bases and J by 3 bases, with 12 bases between them. The V gene's germline CDR1 is SQVTM and CDR2 ANQGSEA. The CDR3 spans 13 residues. The CDR3 region has the DNA TGCAGCGTTGTCACAGAAAAATACTATGGCTACACCTTC. Residues: CSVVTEKYYGYTF.

This clonotype was found a few times. The genes are TRBV11-3 and TRBJ1-1, with TRBD1 matching 11 bases. CDR1 is SGHNT and CDR2 is YENEEA in the germline V gene. V was pared by 5 bases and J by 5 bases, with 4 bases of the junction left unmatched. This CDR3 is built from 14 residues. CDR3 coding DNA: TGTGCCAGCAGCCGGACAGGGGGCAGGACTGAAGCTTTCTTT. This translates into CASSRTGGRTEAFF.

This sequence joins TRBV12-3 or TRBV12-4 and TRBJ1-1; no definite D call. Trimming took off 2 bases at V and 2 bases at J, with 18 bases between the two ends. The CDR3 extends over 17 amino acids. The DNA of the CDR3 is TGTGCCAGCAGTTTATACCCCGCGCCCCGGGTCAACACTGAAGCTTTCTTT. Its translation is CASSLYPAPRVNTEAFF.

This rearrangement joins TRBV28 to TRBJ2-2, with D possibly being TRBD1 (6 bases). This CDR3 region has 17 residues. V dropped 0 bases and J dropped 4 bases, with 15 bases sitting between them. Germline V gene data show CDR1 as MDHEN and CDR2 as SYDVKM. Written as DNA, the CDR3 is TGTGCCAGCAGTTTATGGCCGACGGACAGCCGCACCGGGGAGCTGTTTTTT. It encodes CASSLWPTDSRTGELFF.

V and J are TRBV11-2 and TRBJ2-6; D is possibly TRBD1 (5 bases). There are 19 residues in the CDR3. V lost 6 bases and J lost 6, with 27 bases in between. Germline V gene sequence: CDR1 SGHAT, CDR2 FQNNGV. CDR3 nucleotides: TGTGCCAGCAGAAGAACAGGTTTCTACGTACGAGATGAGGCCAACGTCCTGACTTTC. Translation: CASRRTGFYVRDEANVLTF.

The chain joins TRBV12-3 or TRBV12-4 to TRBJ1-4, with 9 bases matching TRBD1. The CDR3 is made up of 18 amino acids. Trimming at V came to 3 bases and at J to 3 bases, leaving 11 bases not matched to a gene. CDR3 bases: TGTGCCAGCAGTTTCCCACAGGGGGCCCTTTCGGCTAATGAAAAACTGTTTTTT. This translates into CASSFPQGALSANEKLFF.

This clonotype was observed once. The gene calls are TRBV4-3 and TRBJ2-7; possibly TRBD1 for D (6 bases). Per the germline V gene, CDR1 is LGHNA and CDR2 is YSLEER. V was clipped by 1 base and J by 2 bases, with 15 bases between them. This CDR3 is built from 16 residues. CDR3 sequence: CASSQGSRGGPYEQYF. The CDR3 DNA follows: TGCGCCAGCAGCCAAGGGTCCAGGGGTGGGCCCTACGAGCAGTACTTC.

Only a few counts were recorded for this clonotype. The chain recombines TRBV20-1 with TRBJ2-2, with D possibly being TRBD1 (6 bases). From germline, CDR1 is DFQATT and CDR2 SNEGSKA (reference sequence). The length of the CDR3 is 13 residues. V lost 5 bases and J 0 bases, leaving 7 bases between the germline ends. The CDR3 DNA sequence: TGCAGTGCTCGGACAGCGAACACCGGGGAGCTGTTTTTT. Translated, it gives CSARTANTGELFF.

Turning to this clonotype: No DNA is shown, since the ends of the CDR3 on it are uncertain; the CDR3 is the one TCRdb lists. The V gene is TRBV6-2 or TRBV6-3, the J gene TRBJ2-2; the table's D call, TRBD1, has no DNA check behind it. The CDR3 sequence runs 15 residues, both termini included. CDR1 is MNHEY and CDR2 is SVGEGT in the germline V gene. The chain's CDR3 is CASSYFGPGTGELFF.

This clonotype was observed a handful of times. The V gene is TRBV4-1, the J gene TRBJ2-1; TRBD2 aligns across 9 bases. Unmatched junction bases numbered 9, after V lost 0 bases and J lost 12 bases. Germline V gene data show CDR1 as MGHRA and CDR2 as YSYEKL. This CDR3 contains 15 residues. CDR3 residues: CASSQDLLAGSVQFF. The CDR3 DNA sequence: TGCGCCAGCAGCCAAGATCTGCTAGCGGGATCGGTGCAGTTCTTC.

V usage is TRBV12-3 or TRBV12-4 and J usage is TRBJ2-7; 8 nucleotides align to TRBD1. J gave up 4 bases and V 6 bases, and 14 bases lay outside the gene matches. The length of the CDR3 is 16 residues. This CDR3 is CASSTIGQGTRYEQYF. The CDR3 DNA reads TGTGCCAGCAGCACGATAGGACAGGGTACAAGATACGAGCAGTACTTC.

The table lists this clonotype with a count of one. V and J are TRBV4-1 and TRBJ2-7; TRBD1 is a possible D gene (6 bases). From germline, CDR1 is MGHRA and CDR2 YSYEKL. V was trimmed by 4 bases and J by 4 bases, leaving 23 bases between them. This CDR3 has 17 amino acids. CDR3 bases: TGCGCCAGCAGCCGCGTAAAAAGCTCAGGGGCCAGGTACGAGCAGTACTTC. Protein: CASSRVKSSGARYEQYF.

The chain is built from TRBV6-5 and TRBJ1-2, with D tentatively TRBD1 (5 bases). Germline V gene lookup returns CDR1 MNHEY and CDR2 SVGAGI. The V end lost 4 bases, the J end lost 1 base, and 7 bases lay between the germline ends. The CDR3 sequence is 13 residues long. This CDR3 reads CASSWTLNYGYTF. The DNA for the CDR3 is TGTGCCAGCAGTTGGACACTTAACTATGGCTACACCTTC.

The chain is built from TRBV7-9 and TRBJ1-1; no reliable D call. Germline V lookup: CDR1 SEHNR, CDR2 FQNEAQ (reference sequence). V was shortened by 6 bases and J by 5 bases, with 25 bases between the two germline ends. This CDR3 contains 17 residues. In DNA, the CDR3 is TGTGCCAGCAGTCACGTCGGTGCACTGGCTACCGGTACTGAAGCTTTCTTT. It specifies CASSHVGALATGTEAFF.

The chain couples TRBV18 to TRBJ2-7; tentatively, D is TRBD1 or TRBD2 (5 bases each). The CDR3 spans 18 residues. CDR1 and CDR2 (germline): KGHSH, LQKENI. V lost 0 bases, J lost 2 bases, and 20 bases lay in between. The CDR3 region is CASSPPGVAGIHTYEQYF. The CDR3 coding sequence is TGTGCCAGCTCACCACCGGGGGTAGCAGGAATCCACACCTACGAGCAGTACTTC. Variable domain in full (rest from reference TRBV18 and TRBJ2-7): NAGVMQNPRHLVRRRGQEARLRCSPMKGHSHVYWYRQLPEEGLKFMVYLQKENIIDESGMPKERFSAEFPKEGPSILRIQQVVRGDSAAYFCASSPPGVAGIHTYEQYFGPGTRLTVT.

This chain joins TRBV11-2 and TRBJ2-1; TRBD2 matches 14 bases. CDR1 is SGHAT, CDR2 FQNNGV, per germline. Trimming removed 5 bases from V and 2 bases from J; junction bases left unmatched: 8. The CDR3 is 18 residues long. This chain's CDR3 is CASSPMGLAGDAYNEQFF. The CDR3, as DNA: TGTGCCAGCAGCCCCATGGGACTAGCGGGAGACGCCTACAATGAGCAGTTCTTC.

The chain joins TRBV11-1 to TRBJ2-3, with D possibly matching TRBD2 (6 bases). CDR3 length equals 13 residues. Per the germline V gene, CDR1 is SGHAT and CDR2 is FQDESV (reference sequence). Trimming removed 8 bases from V and 1 base from J, with 10 bases in between. As DNA, the CDR3 is TGTGCCAGCCGGGACTTATGCACAGATACGCAGTATTTT. Amino acids: CASRDLCTDTQYF.

The chain recombines TRBV12-3 or TRBV12-4 with TRBJ2-7; either TRBD1 or TRBD2 may supply D (5 bases each). V was clipped by 5 bases and J by 9 bases, with 23 bases between them. CDR3 length: 15 residues. CDR3: CASSPRGDPPLGQYF. The CDR3, as DNA: TGTGCCAGCAGTCCCCGGGGCGACCCCCCTTTGGGGCAGTACTTC.

This clonotype was found a few times. The genes are TRBV28 and TRBJ1-5, with D uncertain. CDR1 is MDHEN, CDR2 SYDVKM, per germline. The CDR3 extends over 16 amino acids. Trimming took 5 bases from V and 0 from J, leaving 14 bases between them. CDR3 in amino acids: CASSLPPDYSNQPQHF. The DNA for the CDR3 is TGTGCCAGCAGTCTCCCCCCGGACTATAGCAATCAGCCCCAGCATTTT.

The chain is built from TRBV4-1 and TRBJ2-2; TRBD1 aligns across 8 bases. The CDR3 sequence is 16 residues long. Germline V gives CDR1 MGHRA, CDR2 YSYEKL. The V gene end was trimmed by 0 bases and the J gene end by 3 bases; junction bases not matched to a gene: 3. The CDR3 region has the DNA TGCGCCAGCAGCCAAGACGGGACAGGACACACCGGGGAGCTGTTTTTT. Protein: CASSQDGTGHTGELFF.

The V call is TRBV11-2, the J call TRBJ2-7; 7 bases match TRBD1. The trim removed 5 bases at V and 3 bases at J, leaving 7 bases unmatched. Per the germline V gene, CDR1 is SGHAT and CDR2 is FQNNGV. CDR3 length equals 14 residues. The CDR3 nucleotides read TGTGCCAGCAGCACCCGGACAGGCTACTACGAGCAGTACTTC. Translated: CASSTRTGYYEQYF.

This clonotype has a handful of counts. This chain's CDR3 is CSGTGQTYYEQYF. The CDR3 nucleotides read TGCAGCGGGACGGGACAGACATACTACGAGCAGTACTTC. V gene TRBV29-1 combines with J gene TRBJ2-7, with 7 bases matching TRBD1. V shed 7 bases, J shed 3 bases, and the junction held 9 bases outside the gene matches. Germline values: CDR1 SQVTM, CDR2 ANQGSEA. CDR3 length: 13 residues.

The chain joins TRBV7-9 to TRBJ1-4; D call uncertain. CDR1 is SEHNR, CDR2 FQNEAQ, per germline (reference sequence). The CDR3 totals 12 residues. The V gene lost 3 bases and the J gene lost 7 bases, with 6 bases spanning the gap. CDR3 in DNA: TGTGCCAGCAGCTTTACCTTTGAAAAACTGTTTTTT. Protein sequence: CASSFTFEKLFF. Drawing the rest from reference TRBV7-9 and TRBJ1-4, the complete variable domain is DTGVSQNPRHKITKRGQNVTFRCDPISEHNRLYWYRQTLGQGPEFLTYFQNEAQLEKSRLLSDRFSAERPKGSFSTLEIQRTEQGDSAMYLCASSFTFEKLFFGSGTQLSVL.

Concerning this clonotype: The CDR3 does not end in the conserved phenylalanine or tryptophan, so this is likely a read error. The CDR3: CASSLVGTGGYEQYL. CDR3 in DNA: TGTGCCAGCAGCTTAGTTGGGACAGGGGGCTACGAGCAGTACCTC. V and J are TRBV7-9 and TRBJ2-7; 11 bases are a match to TRBD1. V lost 1 base to trimming and J lost 3 bases; unmatched junction nucleotides: 2. The CDR3 runs 15 residues. Germline CDR1 and CDR2: SEHNR and FQNEAQ (reference sequence).

This clonotype has just a few counts. The chain couples TRBV12-3 or TRBV12-4 to TRBJ1-2; 9 bases align to TRBD1. V lost 5 bases and J lost 5; bases outside the gene matches: 12. This CDR3 contains 16 residues. CDR3 region: CASSNPGTGFSYGYTF. The CDR3 DNA follows: TGTGCCAGCAGTAACCCGGGGACAGGGTTTTCGTATGGCTACACCTTC.

By proportion, this clonotype is medium-sized. The V and J genes are TRBV12-3 or TRBV12-4 and TRBJ2-1, with TRBD2 matching over 8 bases. This CDR3 comprises 14 residues. The V and J ends lost 6 bases and 5 bases, in that order; junction bases with no gene match: 6. Written as DNA, the CDR3 is TGTGCCAGCAGGCCGACTAGCGAGAACAATGAGCAGTTCTTC. Its translation is CASRPTSENNEQFF.